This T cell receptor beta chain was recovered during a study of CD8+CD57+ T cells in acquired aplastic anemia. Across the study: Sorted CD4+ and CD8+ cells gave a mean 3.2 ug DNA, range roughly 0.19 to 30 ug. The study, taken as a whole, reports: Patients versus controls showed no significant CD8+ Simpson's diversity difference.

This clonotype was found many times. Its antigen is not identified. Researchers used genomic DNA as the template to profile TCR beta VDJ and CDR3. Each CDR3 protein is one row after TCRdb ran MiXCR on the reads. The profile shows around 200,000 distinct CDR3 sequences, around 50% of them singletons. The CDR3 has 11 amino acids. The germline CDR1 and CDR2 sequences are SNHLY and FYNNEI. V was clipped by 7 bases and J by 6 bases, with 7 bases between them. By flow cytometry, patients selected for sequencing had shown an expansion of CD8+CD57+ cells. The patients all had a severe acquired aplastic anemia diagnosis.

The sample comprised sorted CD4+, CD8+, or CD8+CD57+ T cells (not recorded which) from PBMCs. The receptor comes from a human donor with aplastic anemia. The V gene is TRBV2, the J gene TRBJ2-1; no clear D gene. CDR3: CASTLANEQFF. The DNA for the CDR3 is TGTGCCAGCACCCTGGCCAATGAGCAGTTCTTC.